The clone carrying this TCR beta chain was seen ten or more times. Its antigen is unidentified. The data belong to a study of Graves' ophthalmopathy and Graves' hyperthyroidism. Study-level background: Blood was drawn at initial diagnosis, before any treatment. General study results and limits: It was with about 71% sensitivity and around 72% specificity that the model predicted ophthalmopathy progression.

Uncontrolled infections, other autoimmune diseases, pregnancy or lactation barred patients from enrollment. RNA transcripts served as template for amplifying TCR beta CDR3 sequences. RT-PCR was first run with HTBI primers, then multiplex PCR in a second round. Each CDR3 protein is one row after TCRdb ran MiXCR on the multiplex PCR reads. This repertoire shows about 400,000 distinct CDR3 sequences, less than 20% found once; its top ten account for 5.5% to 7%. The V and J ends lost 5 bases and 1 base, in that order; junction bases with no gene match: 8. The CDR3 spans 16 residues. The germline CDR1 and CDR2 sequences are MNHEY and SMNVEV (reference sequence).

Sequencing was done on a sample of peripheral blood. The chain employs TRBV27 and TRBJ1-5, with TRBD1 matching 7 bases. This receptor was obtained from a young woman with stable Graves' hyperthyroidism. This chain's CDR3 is CASSPKTGPSNQPQHF. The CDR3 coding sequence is TGTGCCAGCAGTCCGAAGACAGGGCCAAGCAATCAGCCCCAGCATTTT.